The clone carrying this T cell receptor beta chain showed up many times. The sample belongs to a study of T cells in Graves' hyperthyroidism and ophthalmopathy. The germline V and J ends were trimmed by 3 bases and 1 base, with 12 bases remaining between them. Germline values: CDR1 MNHNS, CDR2 SASEGT. There are 15 residues in the CDR3. Sample collection date corresponds to first hyperthyroidism diagnosis, prior to any ophthalmopathy symptoms. The source of the PBMCs was 10 ml of fresh peripheral blood. Researchers amplified the TCR beta CDR3 regions from RNA transcripts. The HTBI primer set served for first-round RT-PCR of the TCR CDR3. TCRdb re-analysed the multiplex PCR reads in MiXCR, keeping a single row per CDR3 protein. The sample shows more than 300,000 distinct CDR3 sequences, approximately 18% of them seen only once.

The sequenced sample consisted of blood. This sequence originates from a woman in her twenties or thirties with Graves' hyperthyroidism that later progressed to Graves' ophthalmopathy. The chain recombines TRBV6-1 with TRBJ1-1, with D perhaps TRBD1 (6 bases). DNA of the CDR3: TGTGCCAGCAGTGACGAACAGGGACCGAACACTGAAGCTTTCTTT. The encoded protein is CASSDEQGPNTEAFF.